Below, 28 T cell receptor beta chains from the same sample are listed, as sequenced in a study of blood T cells in healthy people across ages. A J-beta primer mix and a sample-barcoded 5' primer were used in a second PCR of roughly 7 to 12 cycles. Using its own MiXCR run on the 5' RACE reads, TCRdb lists one record per CDR3 protein. In the table there are just under 900,000 distinct CDR3 sequences, 29% of which are singletons. The sequenced material came from blood. The receptors derive from a woman of 80 years or more in good health.

The chain employs TRBV7-2 and TRBJ2-1; D assignment may be TRBD1 or TRBD2 (6 bases each). This CDR3 comprises 16 residues. The germline V gene has CDR1 SGHTA and CDR2 FQGNSA. Trimming removed 3 bases from V and 9 bases from J, with 21 bases in between. The CDR3 reads CASSFKGGGSLFEQFF. The CDR3 DNA sequence: TGTGCCAGCAGCTTCAAGGGGGGCGGTAGCTTATTTGAGCAGTTCTTC. The whole variable domain, filled in from reference TRBV7-2 and TRBJ2-1, reads GAGVSQSPSNKVTEKGKDVELRCDPISGHTALYWYRQSLGQGLEFLIYFQGNSAPDKSGLPSDRFSAERTGGSVSTLTIQRTQQEDSAVYLCASSFKGGGSLFEQFFGPGTRLTVL.

This clonotype occurred many times. V usage is TRBV6-2 or TRBV6-3 and J usage is TRBJ2-3; 7 bases are a match to TRBD1. This CDR3 comprises 15 residues. Germline CDR1 is MNHEY and CDR2 is SVGEGT. The J segment lost 3 bases and the V segment lost 5 bases, leaving 8 bases of the junction unmatched. The CDR3 here is CASSPPRQGTDTQYF. CDR3 DNA sequence: TGTGCCAGCAGTCCGCCGAGACAGGGTACAGATACGCAGTATTTT.

This clonotype occurred once. A much larger clone differs by one base, so this may be a read error. The V and J genes are TRBV6-5 and TRBJ2-5; 11 bases are a match to TRBD2. There are 16 residues in the CDR3. Germline V lookup: CDR1 MNHEY, CDR2 SVGAGI. J gave up 11 bases and V 2 bases, and 13 bases lay outside the gene matches. Here the CDR3 reads CASSYPSSGGRNEQYF. CDR3 nucleotides: TGTGCCAGCAGTTACCCCTCTAGCGGGGGGAGGAATGAGCAGTACTTC.

Ten or more counts support this clonotype. This chain uses TRBV10-3 with TRBJ2-5; D perhaps matches TRBD2 (5 bases). Germline CDR1 is ENHRY and CDR2 is SYGVKD. The CDR3 runs 16 residues. V lost 2 bases and J 4 bases, leaving 17 bases between the germline ends. The CDR3 DNA follows: TGTGCCATCAGTGAGAGCGGAGATCTCAATGTAGAGACCCAGTACTTC. Protein: CAISESGDLNVETQYF.

This chain joins TRBV7-2 and TRBJ1-6; the D gene is possibly TRBD1 (6 bases). The CDR3 extends over 16 amino acids. The V gene's germline CDR1 is SGHTA and CDR2 FQGNSA. V dropped 5 bases and J dropped 7 bases, with 18 bases sitting between them. The CDR3 bases are TGTGCCAGCAGCGTACAGGGTACAACGGGGAATTCACCCCTCCACTTT. Translating gives CASSVQGTTGNSPLHF.

The rearrangement joins TRBV28 to TRBJ1-1, with D possibly being TRBD1 (6 bases). V dropped 7 bases and J dropped 4 bases, with 16 bases sitting between them. The CDR3 is made up of 14 amino acids. From germline, CDR1 is MDHEN and CDR2 SYDVKM. CDR3 DNA: TGTGCCAGCATACGGACAGCTATGAGCACTGAAGCTTTCTTT. Translating gives CASIRTAMSTEAFF.

The V and J genes are TRBV7-9 and TRBJ2-7; the match to TRBD1 covers 7 bases. Trimming took 1 base from V and 1 from J; bases not matched to a gene: 4. The CDR3 has 15 amino acids. Germline loops: CDR1 SEHNR, CDR2 FQNEAQ (reference sequence). The CDR3 bases are TGTGCCAGCAGCTTAGTTAACAGGGGATCCTACGAGCAGTACTTC. Translation gives CASSLVNRGSYEQYF.

In this sample, this clonotype turned up many times. The V call is TRBV6-5, the J call TRBJ2-1; 11 bases are shared with TRBD1. This CDR3 is 15 amino acids long. In germline, CDR1 is MNHEY, CDR2 SVGAGI. V was clipped by 7 bases and J by 8 bases; unmatched bases: 10. The CDR3 reads CASNSGTGGSDEQFF. For the CDR3, the DNA is TGTGCCAGCAATTCCGGGACAGGGGGGTCTGATGAGCAGTTCTTC.

This clonotype was recorded a few times. A much larger clone sits a single nucleotide away, making a read error possible. The chain is built from TRBV6-5 and TRBJ2-7, with 10 bases lining up with TRBD1. The CDR3 contains 13 residues. Germline V gene lookup returns CDR1 MNHEY and CDR2 SVGAGI. CDR3: CAGSYDRGHEQYF. The CDR3 DNA reads as TGTGCCGGCAGTTACGACAGGGGGCATGAGCAGTACTTC.

This clonotype has at least ten counts. J is TRBJ2-5 and V is TRBV6-5; D not resolved. The CDR3 has 14 amino acids. Germline CDR1 MNHEY, CDR2 SVGAGI. The V and J ends lost 8 bases and 4 bases respectively, with 17 bases between them. CDR3: CASPHPQEGETQYF. As DNA, the CDR3 is TGTGCCAGCCCCCACCCCCAGGAAGGAGAGACCCAGTACTTC.

As to this clonotype: A single base separates this from a much larger clone, so it may be a read error. The rearrangement uses TRBV13 and TRBJ2-7, with TRBD1 identical over 8 bases. The V segment lost 0 bases and the J segment 7 bases; nucleotides outside the gene matches: 5. This CDR3 region has 14 residues. The germline V gene encodes CDR1 PRHDT and CDR2 FYEKMQ (reference sequence). In DNA form, the CDR3 reads TGTGCCAGCAGCTTAGGCAGGGGGCACGATGAGCAGTACTTC. Amino acids: CASSLGRGHDEQYF.

About this clonotype itself: One base away lies a much larger clone, so this may be a sequencing read error. The V call is TRBV4-3, the J call TRBJ1-2; 9 bases map to TRBD1. Germline V lookup: CDR1 LGHNA, CDR2 YSLEER. This CDR3 has 16 amino acids. The CDR3 reads CAGSQAGDRDLYGYTF. CDR3 sequence (DNA): TGCGCCGGCAGCCAAGCAGGGGACAGGGATCTCTATGGCTACACCTTC.

This clonotype was recorded many times. The chain links TRBV7-9 to TRBJ1-1; TRBD1 might be the D (5 bases). Trimming stripped 0 bases from V and 12 bases from J, with 17 bases between. In germline, CDR1 is SEHNR, CDR2 FQNEAQ (reference sequence). The CDR3 consists of 14 residues. CDR3 sequence: CASSLAGGVGHPFF. The CDR3 DNA is TGTGCCAGCAGCTTAGCGGGGGGAGTGGGGCATCCTTTCTTT.

This sequence joins TRBV7-2 and TRBJ2-5; 8 bases map to TRBD1. With 1 base clipped from V and 1 base from J, the junction kept 5 bases outside the gene matches. The CDR3 extends over 16 amino acids. From germline, CDR1 is SGHTA and CDR2 FQGNSA. In DNA, the CDR3 is TGTGCCAGCAGCTTAGAAGGCAGGGGGCCCCAAGAGACCCAGTACTTC. It is translated as CASSLEGRGPQETQYF.

This clonotype was observed many times. The chain recombines TRBV12-3 or TRBV12-4 with TRBJ2-1; unclear D gene. Between the trimmed V and J ends, which lost 3 bases and 4 bases, there was a span of 10 bases. CDR3 length equals 14 residues. The CDR3 DNA is TGTGCCAGCAGTTTGGGCAGTGATTACAATGAGCAGTTCTTC. The encoded protein is CASSLGSDYNEQFF.

This clonotype was detected many times. This chain connects TRBV5-8 to TRBJ2-4; D is possibly TRBD1 or TRBD2 (5 bases each). Per germline, CDR1 SGHTS and CDR2 YDEGEE. This CDR3 has 11 amino acids. Trimming took 0 bases from V and 12 from J, leaving 7 bases between them. This CDR3 reads CASSLARGQYF. As DNA, the CDR3 is TGTGCCAGCAGCTTGGCGAGGGGTCAGTACTTC.

The genes are TRBV6-1 and TRBJ1-3; D ambiguous. V lost 7 bases and J 0 bases, leaving 7 bases between the germline ends. This CDR3 region has 13 residues. Germline-derived CDR1 and CDR2 are MNHNS and SASEGT. The CDR3 DNA reads as TGTGCCAGCAATCCGAGCTCTGGAAACACCATATATTTT. Translated: CASNPSSGNTIYF.

In its sample, this clonotype was seen many times. CDR3 nucleotide sequence: TGCAGTGCTAGAGGGGGCGCATGGAATAATTCACCCCTCCACTTT. Encoded protein: CSARGGAWNNSPLHF. This chain joins TRBV20-1 and TRBJ1-6; D might be TRBD1 (5 bases). This CDR3 has 15 residues. Germline CDR1 and CDR2: DFQATT and SNEGSKA (reference sequence). The ends were cut back, 1 base at V and 5 bases at J, with 12 bases in the middle.

In its sample, this clonotype was seen many times. The rearrangement joins TRBV2 to TRBJ2-4; TRBD2 might be the D (5 bases). Germline V gene sequence: CDR1 SNHLY, CDR2 FYNNEI. CDR3 length equals 15 residues. Deletions cut 6 bases from V and 4 bases from J, with 16 bases between. DNA of the CDR3: TGTGCCAGCAGGGATCGGACTGATACGAAAAACATTCAGTACTTC. It encodes CASRDRTDTKNIQYF.

The chain has TRBV2 and TRBJ1-1, with TRBD1 as a possible D gene (5 bases). V was trimmed by 5 bases and J by 9 bases, leaving 10 bases between them. Germline V gives CDR1 SNHLY, CDR2 FYNNEI. The CDR3 is 11 amino acids. CDR3 in DNA: TGTGCCAGCAGTTTCGACAGCCAAGCTTTCTTT. It specifies CASSFDSQAFF.

The chain links TRBV12-3 or TRBV12-4 to TRBJ1-1; 8 bases fit TRBD1. Trimming removed 5 bases from V and 5 bases from J; junction bases left unmatched: 7. This CDR3 is 14 amino acids long. The CDR3 coding sequence is TGTGCCAGCAGTCGGGGACAGGAGGAGACTGAAGCTTTCTTT. The encoded protein is CASSRGQEETEAFF.

Details on this clonotype: A clone one base away is much larger, so this may be a read error. The rearrangement links TRBV12-3 or TRBV12-4 to TRBJ2-3, with D possibly being TRBD1 (6 bases). Trimming removed 8 bases at V and 2 bases at J, with 20 bases between. The CDR3 spans 16 residues. The CDR3 nucleotides read TGTGCCAGCGGCGAGAGTTCAGGGGATAACACAGATACGCAGTATTTT. Residues: CASGESSGDNTDTQYF.

V is TRBV5-1 and J is TRBJ1-2; no firm D call. Germline values: CDR1 SGHRS, CDR2 YFSETQ. This CDR3 contains 13 residues. Trimming pared 8 bases from V and 2 bases from J, leaving 13 bases between. The CDR3 DNA follows: TGCGCCAGTTCTTCGGAGGTAAACTATGGCTACACCTTC. It yields the protein CASSSEVNYGYTF.

The genes are TRBV28 and TRBJ2-1; D possibly corresponds to TRBD1 (6 bases). V lost 1 base and J 6 bases, leaving 10 bases between the germline ends. The germline V gene encodes CDR1 MDHEN and CDR2 SYDVKM. This CDR3 is built from 14 residues. Here the CDR3 DNA reads TGTGCCAGCAGTTTATCGGCCAGGGGCAATGAGCAGTTCTTC. Its protein product is CASSLSARGNEQFF.

In the case of this clonotype: This may be a read error, as it is one base from a much larger clone. The chain recombines TRBV14 with TRBJ1-2, with D perhaps matching TRBD1 (5 bases). With 1 base removed from V and 4 bases from J, the gap between germline ends came to 13 bases. This CDR3 has 15 residues. Germline CDR1 reads SGHDN; CDR2 reads FVKESK. This CDR3 is CASSQALGRRYGYTF. CDR3 DNA: TGTGCCAGCAGCCAAGCCCTGGGACGCCGCTATGGCTACACCTTC. Supplemented by reference TRBV14 and TRBJ1-2, the full variable domain reads EAGVTQFPSHSVIEKGQTVTLRCDPISGHDNLYWYRRVMGKEIKFLLHFVKESKQDESGMPNNRFLAERTGGTYSTLKVQPAELEDSGVYFCASSQALGRRYGYTFGSGTRLTVV.

The rearrangement links TRBV6-5 to TRBJ1-2, with 9 nucleotides matching TRBD1. The trim removed 6 bases at V and 7 bases at J, leaving 9 bases unmatched. This CDR3 contains 14 residues. Germline lookup yields CDR1 MNHEY and CDR2 SVGAGI. CDR3 DNA sequence: TGTGCCAGCAGGGTCCCCGGGACAGGGTTTGGCTACACCTTC. This sequence encodes CASRVPGTGFGYTF.

This chain links TRBV14 with TRBJ2-3; weak D call: TRBD1 (5 bases). The CDR3 has 16 amino acids. Germline V lookup: CDR1 SGHDN, CDR2 FVKESK. The V end was cut by 4 bases, the J end by 0 bases, with 14 bases between. The CDR3 DNA is TGTGCCAGCAGCCCTAGGACATATTCTAGCACAGATACGCAGTATTTT. Amino acids: CASSPRTYSSTDTQYF.

The chain has TRBV9 and TRBJ2-3, with 14 nucleotides matching TRBD2. V lost 3 bases and J lost 4; bases outside the gene matches: 10. CDR3 length equals 18 residues. Germline loops: CDR1 SGDLS, CDR2 YYNGEE. The CDR3 loop reads CASSGPGLAGAPPDTQYF. The CDR3, as DNA: TGTGCCAGCAGCGGCCCGGGACTAGCGGGGGCCCCTCCAGATACGCAGTATTTT.